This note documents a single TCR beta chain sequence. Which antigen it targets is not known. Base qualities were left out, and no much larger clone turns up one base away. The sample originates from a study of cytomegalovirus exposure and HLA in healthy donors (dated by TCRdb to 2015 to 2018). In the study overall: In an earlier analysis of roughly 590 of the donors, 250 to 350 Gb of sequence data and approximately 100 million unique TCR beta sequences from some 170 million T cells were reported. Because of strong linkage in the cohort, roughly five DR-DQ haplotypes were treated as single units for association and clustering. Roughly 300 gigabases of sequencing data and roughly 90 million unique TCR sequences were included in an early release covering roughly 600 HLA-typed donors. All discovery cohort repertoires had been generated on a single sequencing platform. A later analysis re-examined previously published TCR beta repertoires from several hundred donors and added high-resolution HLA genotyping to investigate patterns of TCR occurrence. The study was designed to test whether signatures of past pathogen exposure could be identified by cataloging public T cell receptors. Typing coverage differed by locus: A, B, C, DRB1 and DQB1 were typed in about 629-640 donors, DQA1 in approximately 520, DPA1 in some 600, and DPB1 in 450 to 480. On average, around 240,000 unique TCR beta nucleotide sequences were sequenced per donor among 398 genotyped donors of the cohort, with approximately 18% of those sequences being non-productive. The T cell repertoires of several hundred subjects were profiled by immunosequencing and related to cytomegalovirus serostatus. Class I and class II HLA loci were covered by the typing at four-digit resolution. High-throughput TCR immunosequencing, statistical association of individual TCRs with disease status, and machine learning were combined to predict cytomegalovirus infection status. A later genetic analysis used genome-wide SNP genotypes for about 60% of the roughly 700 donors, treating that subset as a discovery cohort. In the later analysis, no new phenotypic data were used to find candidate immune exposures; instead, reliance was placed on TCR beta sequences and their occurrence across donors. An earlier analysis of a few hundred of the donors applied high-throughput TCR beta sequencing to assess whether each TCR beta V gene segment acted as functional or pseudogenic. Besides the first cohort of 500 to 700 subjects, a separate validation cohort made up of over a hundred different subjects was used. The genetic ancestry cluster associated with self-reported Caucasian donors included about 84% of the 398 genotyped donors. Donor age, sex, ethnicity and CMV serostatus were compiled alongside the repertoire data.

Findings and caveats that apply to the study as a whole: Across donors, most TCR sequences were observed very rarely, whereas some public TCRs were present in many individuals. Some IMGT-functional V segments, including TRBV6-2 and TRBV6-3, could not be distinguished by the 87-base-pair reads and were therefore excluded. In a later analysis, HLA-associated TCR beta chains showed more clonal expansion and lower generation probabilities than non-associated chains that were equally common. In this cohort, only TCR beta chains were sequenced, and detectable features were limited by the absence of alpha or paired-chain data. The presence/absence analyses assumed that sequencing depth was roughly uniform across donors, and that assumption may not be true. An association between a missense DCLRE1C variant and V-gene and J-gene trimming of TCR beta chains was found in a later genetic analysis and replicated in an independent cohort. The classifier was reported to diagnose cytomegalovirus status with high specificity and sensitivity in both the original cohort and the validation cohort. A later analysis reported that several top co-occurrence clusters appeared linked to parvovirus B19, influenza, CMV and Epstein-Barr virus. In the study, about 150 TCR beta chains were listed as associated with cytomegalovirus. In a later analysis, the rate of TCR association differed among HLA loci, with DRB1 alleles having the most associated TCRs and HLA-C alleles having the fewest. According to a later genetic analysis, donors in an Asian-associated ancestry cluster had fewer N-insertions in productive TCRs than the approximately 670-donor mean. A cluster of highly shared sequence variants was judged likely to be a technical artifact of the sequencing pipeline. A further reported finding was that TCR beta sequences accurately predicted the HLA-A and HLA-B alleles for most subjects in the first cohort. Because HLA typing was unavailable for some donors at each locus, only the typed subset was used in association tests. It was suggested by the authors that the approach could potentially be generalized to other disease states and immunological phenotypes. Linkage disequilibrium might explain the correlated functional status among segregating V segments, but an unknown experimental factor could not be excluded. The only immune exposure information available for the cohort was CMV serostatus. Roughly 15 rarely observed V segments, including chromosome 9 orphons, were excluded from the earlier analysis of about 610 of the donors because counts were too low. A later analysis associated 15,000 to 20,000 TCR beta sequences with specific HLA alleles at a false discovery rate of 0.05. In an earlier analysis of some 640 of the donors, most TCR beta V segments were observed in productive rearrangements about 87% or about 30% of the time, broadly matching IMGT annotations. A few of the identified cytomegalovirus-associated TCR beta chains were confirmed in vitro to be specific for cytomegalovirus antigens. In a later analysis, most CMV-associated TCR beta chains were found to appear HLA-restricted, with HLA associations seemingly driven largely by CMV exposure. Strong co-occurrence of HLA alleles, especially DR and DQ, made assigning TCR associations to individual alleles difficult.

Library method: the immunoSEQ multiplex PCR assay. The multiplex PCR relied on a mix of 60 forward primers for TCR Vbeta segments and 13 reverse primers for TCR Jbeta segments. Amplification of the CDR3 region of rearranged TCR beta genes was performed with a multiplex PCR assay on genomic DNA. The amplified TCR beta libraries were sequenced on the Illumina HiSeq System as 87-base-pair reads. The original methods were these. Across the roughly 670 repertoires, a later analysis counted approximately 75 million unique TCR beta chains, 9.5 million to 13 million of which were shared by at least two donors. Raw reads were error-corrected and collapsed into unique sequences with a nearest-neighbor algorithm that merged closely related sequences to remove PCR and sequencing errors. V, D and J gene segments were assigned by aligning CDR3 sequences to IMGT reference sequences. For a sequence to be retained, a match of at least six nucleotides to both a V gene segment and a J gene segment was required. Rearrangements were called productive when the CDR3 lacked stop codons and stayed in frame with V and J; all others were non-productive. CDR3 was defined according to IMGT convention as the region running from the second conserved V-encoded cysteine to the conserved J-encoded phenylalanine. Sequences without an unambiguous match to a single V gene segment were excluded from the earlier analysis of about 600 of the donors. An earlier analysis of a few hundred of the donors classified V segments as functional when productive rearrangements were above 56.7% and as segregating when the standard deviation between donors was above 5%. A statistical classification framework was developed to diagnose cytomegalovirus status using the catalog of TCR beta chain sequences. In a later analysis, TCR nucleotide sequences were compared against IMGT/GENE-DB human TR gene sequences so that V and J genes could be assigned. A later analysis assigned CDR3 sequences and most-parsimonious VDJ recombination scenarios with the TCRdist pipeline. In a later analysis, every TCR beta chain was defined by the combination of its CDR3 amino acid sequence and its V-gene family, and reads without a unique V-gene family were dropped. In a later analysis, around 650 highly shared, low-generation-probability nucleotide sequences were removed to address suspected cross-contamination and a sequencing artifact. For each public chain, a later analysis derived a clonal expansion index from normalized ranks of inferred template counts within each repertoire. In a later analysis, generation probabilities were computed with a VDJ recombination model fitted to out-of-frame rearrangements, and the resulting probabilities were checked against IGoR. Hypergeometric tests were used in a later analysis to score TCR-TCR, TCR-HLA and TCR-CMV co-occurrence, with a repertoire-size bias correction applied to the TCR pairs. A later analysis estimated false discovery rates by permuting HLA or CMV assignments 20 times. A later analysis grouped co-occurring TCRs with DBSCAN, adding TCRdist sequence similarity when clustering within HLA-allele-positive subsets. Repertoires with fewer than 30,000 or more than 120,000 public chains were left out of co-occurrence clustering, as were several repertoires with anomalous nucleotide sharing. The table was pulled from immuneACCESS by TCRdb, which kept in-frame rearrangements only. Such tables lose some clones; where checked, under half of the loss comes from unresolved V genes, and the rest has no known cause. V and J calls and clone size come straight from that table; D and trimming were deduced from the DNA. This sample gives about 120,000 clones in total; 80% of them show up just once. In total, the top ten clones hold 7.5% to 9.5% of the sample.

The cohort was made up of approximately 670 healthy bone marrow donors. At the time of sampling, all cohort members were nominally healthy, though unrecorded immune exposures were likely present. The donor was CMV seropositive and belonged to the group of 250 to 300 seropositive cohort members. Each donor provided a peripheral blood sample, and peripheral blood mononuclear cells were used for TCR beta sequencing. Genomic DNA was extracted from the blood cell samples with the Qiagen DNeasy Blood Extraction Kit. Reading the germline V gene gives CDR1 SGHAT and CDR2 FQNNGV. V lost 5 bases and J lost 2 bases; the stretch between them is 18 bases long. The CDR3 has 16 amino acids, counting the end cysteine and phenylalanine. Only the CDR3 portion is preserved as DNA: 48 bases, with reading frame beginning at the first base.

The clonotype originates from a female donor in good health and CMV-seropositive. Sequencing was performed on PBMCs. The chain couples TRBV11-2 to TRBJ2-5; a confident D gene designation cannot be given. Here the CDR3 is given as CASSPPWRILQETQYF. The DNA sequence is TGTGCCAGCAGCCCACCTTGGCGGATACTACAAGAGACCCAGTACTTC.